This is a list of T cell receptor beta chains from one sample in a study of T cell responses to AZD1222 COVID-19 vaccine. Measured with immunoSEQ multiplex PCR; TCRdb has only the in-frame clones, and not every one. The table lists about 90,000 clones, roughly 90% of them singletons. The source was peripheral blood, collected 28 days after the second AZD1222 dose. The source of these receptors is an adult who received the AZD1222 COVID-19 vaccine. The CDR3 runs from the conserved cysteine through the conserved F or W.

cdr3_aa j_call v_call cdr3_length
CASSLGRTEAFF TRBJ1-1 TRBV12-3/TRBV12-4 12
CASSQDSNTGNTIYF TRBJ1-3 TRBV4-1 15
CASRTTGAYNEQFF TRBJ2-1 TRBV27 14
CASGTRRNTIYF TRBJ1-3 TRBV28 12
CAGYPGRTTDTQYF TRBJ2-3 TRBV2 14
CASSEALPVGRTNTEAFF TRBJ1-1 TRBV6-1 18
CASSPQGRWDTEAFF TRBJ1-1 TRBV28 15
CASSGYDNEQFF TRBJ2-1 TRBV3-1/TRBV3-2 12
CASSSPAGASYEQYF TRBJ2-7 TRBV5-4 15
CAWSVLGTGSEQYF TRBJ2-7 TRBV30 14
CASSLDGSGTYEQYF TRBJ2-7 TRBV5-1 15
CARQNREGDGYTF TRBJ1-2 TRBV21-1 13
CSASYTGELFF TRBJ2-2 TRBV20-1 11
CASVPSGTGASPLHF TRBJ1-6 TRBV12-5 15
CASSRNSGQPQHF TRBJ1-5 TRBV12-3/TRBV12-4 13
CASSQDPTSGGAWETQYF TRBJ2-5 TRBV3-1/TRBV3-2 18
CASSLPMGHPYGYTF TRBJ1-2 TRBV28 15
CASSPGGSGPTGELFF TRBJ2-2 TRBV7-9 16
CASSDGQGGQPQHF TRBJ1-5 TRBV6-1 14
CASSYTGERETQYF TRBJ2-5 TRBV5-6 14
CASSEGGLETQYF TRBJ2-5 TRBV25-1 13
CASSLDVGGLYSPLHF TRBJ1-6 TRBV7-2 16
CASSLAGHQETQYF TRBJ2-5 TRBV7-9 14
CASSGPSRNYGYTF TRBJ1-2 TRBV9 14
CSASGGGRNEKLFF TRBJ1-4 TRBV20-1 14
CASSFRPKETQYF TRBJ2-5 TRBV27 13
CASSSGISYEQYF TRBJ2-7 TRBV28 13
CASSQEIGGPYEQYF TRBJ2-7 TRBV4-2 15
CASSLGQVGYNEQFF TRBJ2-1 TRBV6-5 15
CASSIDRDYGYTF TRBJ1-2 TRBV2 13
CAISESWGRGATEAFF TRBJ1-1 TRBV10-3 16
CASSQAGTEQPQHF TRBJ1-5 TRBV3-1/TRBV3-2 14
CATSRDVGTSPNNEQFF TRBJ2-1 TRBV15 17
CASSSGQGYNSPLHF TRBJ1-6 TRBV28 15
CASRLLMFRGPTEAFF TRBJ1-1 TRBV12-2 16
CASSVLGLAGETQYF TRBJ2-5 TRBV9 15
CASSQGSMYGYTF TRBJ1-2 TRBV3-1/TRBV3-2 13
CASSPGPRSGNTIYF TRBJ1-3 TRBV2 15
CASSWDGETQYF TRBJ2-5 TRBV6-5 12
CASRAGTSYNEQFF TRBJ2-1 TRBV11-2 14